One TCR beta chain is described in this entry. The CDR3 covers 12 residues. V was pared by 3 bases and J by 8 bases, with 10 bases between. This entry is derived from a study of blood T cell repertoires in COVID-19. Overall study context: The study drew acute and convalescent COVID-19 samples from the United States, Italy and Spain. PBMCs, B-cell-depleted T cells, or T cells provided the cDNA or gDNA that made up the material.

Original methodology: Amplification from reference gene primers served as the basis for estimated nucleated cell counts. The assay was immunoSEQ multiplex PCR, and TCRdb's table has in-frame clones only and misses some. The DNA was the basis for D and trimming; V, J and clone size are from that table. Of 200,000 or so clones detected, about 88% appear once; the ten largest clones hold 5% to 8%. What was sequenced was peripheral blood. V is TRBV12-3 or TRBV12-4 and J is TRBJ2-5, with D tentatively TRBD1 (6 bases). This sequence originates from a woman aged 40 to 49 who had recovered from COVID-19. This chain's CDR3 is CASSFDRLTQYF. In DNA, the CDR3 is TGTGCCAGCAGTTTCGACAGGTTAACCCAGTACTTC.